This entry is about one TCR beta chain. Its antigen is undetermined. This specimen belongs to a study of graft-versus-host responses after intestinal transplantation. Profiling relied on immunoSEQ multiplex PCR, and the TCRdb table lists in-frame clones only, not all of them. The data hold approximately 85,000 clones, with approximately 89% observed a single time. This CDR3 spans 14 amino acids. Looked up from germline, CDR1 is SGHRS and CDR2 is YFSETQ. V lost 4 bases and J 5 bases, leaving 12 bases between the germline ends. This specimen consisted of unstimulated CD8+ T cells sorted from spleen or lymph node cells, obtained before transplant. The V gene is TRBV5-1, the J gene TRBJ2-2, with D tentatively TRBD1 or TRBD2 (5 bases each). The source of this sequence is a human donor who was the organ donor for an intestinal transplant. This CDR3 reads CASSPGPRTGELFF. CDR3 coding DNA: TGCGCCAGCAGCCCGGGACCCCGGACCGGGGAGCTGTTTTTT.